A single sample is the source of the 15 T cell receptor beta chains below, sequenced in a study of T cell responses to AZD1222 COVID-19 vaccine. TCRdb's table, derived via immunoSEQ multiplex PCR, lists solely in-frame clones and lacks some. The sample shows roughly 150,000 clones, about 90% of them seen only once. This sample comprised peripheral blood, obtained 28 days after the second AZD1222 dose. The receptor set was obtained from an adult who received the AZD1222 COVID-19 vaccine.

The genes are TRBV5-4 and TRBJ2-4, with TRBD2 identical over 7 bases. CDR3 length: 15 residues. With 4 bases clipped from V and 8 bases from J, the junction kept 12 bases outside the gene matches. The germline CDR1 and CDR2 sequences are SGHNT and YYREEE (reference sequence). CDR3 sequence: CASSTPGLRKDIQYF. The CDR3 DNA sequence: TGTGCCAGCAGCACACCGGGACTAAGAAAGGACATTCAGTACTTC.

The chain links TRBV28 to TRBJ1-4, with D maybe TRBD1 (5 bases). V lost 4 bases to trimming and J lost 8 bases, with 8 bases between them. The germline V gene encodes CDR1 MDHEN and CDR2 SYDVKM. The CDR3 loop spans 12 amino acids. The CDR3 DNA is TGTGCCAGCAGTTCTCGGGACGAAAAACTGTTTTTT. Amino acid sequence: CASSSRDEKLFF.

The CDR3 nucleotides read TGTGCCAGCAGCTGGGCTAGCGGGCACAGCACAGATACGCAGTATTTT. It yields the protein CASSWASGHSTDTQYF. The chain uses TRBV3-1 (or the pseudogene TRBV3-2) and TRBJ2-3; 8 bases map to TRBD2. The germline V gene has CDR1 LGHDT and CDR2 YNNKEL (reference sequence). CDR3 length: 16 residues. J lost 0 bases, V lost 5 bases, and 7 bases had no gene match.

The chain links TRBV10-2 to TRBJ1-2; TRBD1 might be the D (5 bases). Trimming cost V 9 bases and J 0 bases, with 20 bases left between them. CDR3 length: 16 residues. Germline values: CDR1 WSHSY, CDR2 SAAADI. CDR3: CASGGLGTPPNYGYTF. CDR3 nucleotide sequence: TGCGCCAGTGGAGGGCTGGGGACGCCACCTAACTATGGCTACACCTTC.

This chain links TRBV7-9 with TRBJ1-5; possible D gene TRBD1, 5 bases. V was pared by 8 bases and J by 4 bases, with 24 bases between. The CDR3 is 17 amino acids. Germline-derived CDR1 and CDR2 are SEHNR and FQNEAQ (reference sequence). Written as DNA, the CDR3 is TGTGCCAGCGTCCGGCGGGGGAATTGGTCTATTAATCAGCCCCAGCATTTT. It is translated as CASVRRGNWSINQPQHF. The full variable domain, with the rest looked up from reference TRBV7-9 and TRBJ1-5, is DTGVSQNPRHKITKRGQNVTFRCDPISEHNRLYWYRQTLGQGPEFLTYFQNEAQLEKSRLLSDRFSAERPKGSFSTLEIQRTEQGDSAMYLCASVRRGNWSINQPQHFGDGTRLSIL.

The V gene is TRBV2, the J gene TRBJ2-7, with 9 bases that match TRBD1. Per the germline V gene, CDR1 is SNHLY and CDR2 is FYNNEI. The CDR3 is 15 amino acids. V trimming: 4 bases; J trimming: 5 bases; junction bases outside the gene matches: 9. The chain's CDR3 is CASSARQGGADEQYF. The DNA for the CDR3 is TGTGCCAGCAGTGCACGACAGGGGGGCGCGGACGAGCAGTACTTC.

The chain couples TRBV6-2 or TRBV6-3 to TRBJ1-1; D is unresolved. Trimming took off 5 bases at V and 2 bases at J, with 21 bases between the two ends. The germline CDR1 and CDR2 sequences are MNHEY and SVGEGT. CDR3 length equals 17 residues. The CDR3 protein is CASSRILRSADNTEAFF. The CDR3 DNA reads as TGTGCCAGCAGTCGTATCCTCAGGAGTGCGGATAACACTGAAGCTTTCTTT.

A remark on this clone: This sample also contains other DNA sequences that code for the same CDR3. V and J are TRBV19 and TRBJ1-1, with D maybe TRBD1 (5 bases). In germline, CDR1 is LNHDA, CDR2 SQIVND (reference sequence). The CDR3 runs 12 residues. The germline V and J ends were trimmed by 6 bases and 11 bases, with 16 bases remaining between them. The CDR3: CASSPQGRDAFF. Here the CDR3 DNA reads TGTGCCAGTAGCCCCCAGGGCAGGGATGCTTTCTTT.

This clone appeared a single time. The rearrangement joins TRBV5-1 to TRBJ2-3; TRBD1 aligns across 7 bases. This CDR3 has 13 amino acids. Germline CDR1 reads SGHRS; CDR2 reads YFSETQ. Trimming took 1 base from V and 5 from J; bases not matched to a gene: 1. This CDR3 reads CASSLNRGDTQYF. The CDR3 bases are TGCGCCAGCAGCTTGAACAGGGGAGATACGCAGTATTTT.

The CDR3 reads CASSPRGDEQFF. The CDR3, as DNA: TGTGCCAGCAGCCCCAGGGGGGATGAGCAGTTCTTC. The gene calls are TRBV9 and TRBJ2-1, with a possible D match to TRBD1 (7 bases). CDR3 length equals 12 residues. V was pared by 4 bases and J by 8 bases, with 10 bases between. Per the germline V gene, CDR1 is SGDLS and CDR2 is YYNGEE.

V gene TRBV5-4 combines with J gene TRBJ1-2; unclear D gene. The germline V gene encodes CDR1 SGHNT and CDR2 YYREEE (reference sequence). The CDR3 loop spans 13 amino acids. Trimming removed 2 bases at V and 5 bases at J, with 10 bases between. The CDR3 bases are TGTGCCAGCAGCTTAGGAGGGATTTATGGCTACACCTTC. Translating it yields CASSLGGIYGYTF.

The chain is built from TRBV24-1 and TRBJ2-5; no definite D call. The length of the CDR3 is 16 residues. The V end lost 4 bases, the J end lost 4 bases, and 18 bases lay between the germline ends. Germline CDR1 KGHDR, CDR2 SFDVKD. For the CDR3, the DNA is TGTGCCACCAGTGAACCCCGGGCAGCCCCCGGAGAGACCCAGTACTTC. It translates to CATSEPRAAPGETQYF.

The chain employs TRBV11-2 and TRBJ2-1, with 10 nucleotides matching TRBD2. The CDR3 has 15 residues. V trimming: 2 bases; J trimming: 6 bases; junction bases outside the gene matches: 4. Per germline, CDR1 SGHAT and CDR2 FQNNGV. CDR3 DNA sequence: TGTGCCAGCAGCTTACTAGCGGGAGCGGTCAATGAGCAGTTCTTC. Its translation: CASSLLAGAVNEQFF.

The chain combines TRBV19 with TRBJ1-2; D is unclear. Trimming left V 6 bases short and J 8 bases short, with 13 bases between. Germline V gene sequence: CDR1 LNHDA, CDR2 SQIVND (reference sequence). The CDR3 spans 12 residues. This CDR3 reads CASRTGAGGYTF. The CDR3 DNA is TGTGCCAGTAGGACCGGCGCTGGGGGCTACACCTTC.

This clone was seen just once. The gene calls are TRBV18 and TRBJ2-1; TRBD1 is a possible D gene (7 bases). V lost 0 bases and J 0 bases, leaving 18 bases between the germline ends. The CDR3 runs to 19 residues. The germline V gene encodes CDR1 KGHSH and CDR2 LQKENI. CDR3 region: CASSPPTGVAGGSYNEQFF. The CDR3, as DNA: TGTGCCAGCTCACCACCGACGGGGGTTGCAGGGGGCTCCTACAATGAGCAGTTCTTC.